This TCR beta chain was sequenced in a study of T cell responses to AZD1222 COVID-19 vaccine. Only in-frame clones appear in the TCRdb table, and some are missing; sequencing was by immunoSEQ multiplex PCR. The sample lists about 150,000 clones; under 95% were seen once. General study findings and limits: Reportedly, nearly half the spike-specific TCRs target unmutated variant regions.

Germline V gives CDR1 SGHAT, CDR2 FQNNGV. CDR3 size: 13 residues. V gave up 5 bases and J gave up 13 bases; unmatched junction bases: 8. As for this clone: Its antigen remains unidentified.

The material sequenced was peripheral blood, taken on day 0 of MenACWY control vaccination. This rearrangement joins TRBV11-2 to TRBJ1-6; 7 nucleotides align to TRBD1. This receptor was obtained from an adult in good health. The CDR3 coding sequence is TGTGCCAGCAGCAAGGACAGGTTGAAGCCCCTCCACTTT. The encoded protein is CASSKDRLKPLHF.